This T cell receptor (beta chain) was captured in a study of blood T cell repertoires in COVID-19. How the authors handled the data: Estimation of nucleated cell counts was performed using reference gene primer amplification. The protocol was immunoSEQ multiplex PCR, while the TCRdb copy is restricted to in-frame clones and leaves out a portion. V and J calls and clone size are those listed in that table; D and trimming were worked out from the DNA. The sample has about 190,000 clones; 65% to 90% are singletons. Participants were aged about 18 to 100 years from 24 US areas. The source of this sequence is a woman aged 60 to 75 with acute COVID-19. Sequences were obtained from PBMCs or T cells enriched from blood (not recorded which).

The CDR3 bases are TGTGCCATCAAGGGGGCTGGAGGCTACACCTTC. Its translation is CAIKGAGGYTF. This sequence joins TRBV10-3 and TRBJ1-2; 7 bases line up with TRBD1. The CDR3 contains 11 residues. The junction had 4 bases not matched to a gene; V was cut back by 7 bases and J by 8 bases. In germline, CDR1 is ENHRY, CDR2 SYGVKD.